The text below deals with one T cell receptor beta chain. The target antigen is unknown. Sample time point: week 47, end of study. What each vaccine dose contained was 300 ug of mutant IDH1 20-mer peptide, accompanied by topical imiquimod. V lost 4 bases to trimming and J lost 2 bases; unmatched junction nucleotides: 9. The CDR3 consists of 16 residues. Germline loops: CDR1 SGHKS, CDR2 YYEKEE (reference sequence). This sample is drawn from a study of a mutant IDH1 vaccine in newly diagnosed glioma. TCRdb's table, derived via immunoSEQ multiplex PCR, lists solely in-frame clones and lacks some. The sample lists 84,000 or so clones; 81% were seen once.

Sequenced here: PBMCs, sampled from a glioma patient whose treatment included an IDH1 peptide vaccine. This receptor was identified in a man aged 40-49 years with glioma. This chain uses TRBV5-5 with TRBJ2-7; TRBD2 matches at 10 bases. CDR3: CASSDRGGLATYEQYF. In DNA form, the CDR3 reads TGTGCCAGCAGCGATAGGGGGGGACTAGCGACCTACGAGCAGTACTTC.